This entry concerns a single T cell receptor beta chain. As yet, its antigen is unknown. Treatment: oral pan-JAK inhibitor, 5-10 mg twice daily. PBMCs provided sorted CD4+ and CD8+ T cells. RNA extraction and reverse transcription yielded cDNA as sequencing template. Generated by immunoSEQ multiplex PCR, the TCRdb table keeps only in-frame clones and is missing some. This table has 150,000 to 200,000 clones, roughly 62% appearing once. This specimen comes from a study of CD8+ T cells in alopecia areata. Whole-study findings and limits: An increase in clonality over normal scalp was evident in lesional scalp, especially alopecia totalis/universalis. Numerous expanded lesional clones remained in scalp and blood during tofacitinib.

Germline V gene lookup returns CDR1 SGHDT and CDR2 YYEEEE. The CDR3 has 11 amino acids. V lost 4 bases, J lost 13 bases, and 12 bases lay in between. The gene calls are TRBV5-6 and TRBJ2-1; D call uncertain. Sequencing used CD8+ T cells sorted from blood, obtained at week 24, from a patient treated with tofacitinib. The clonotype originates from a human donor with alopecia areata. Here the CDR3 reads CASSGSGDQFF. Written as DNA, the CDR3 is TGTGCCAGCAGCGGCTCCGGCGATCAGTTCTTC.